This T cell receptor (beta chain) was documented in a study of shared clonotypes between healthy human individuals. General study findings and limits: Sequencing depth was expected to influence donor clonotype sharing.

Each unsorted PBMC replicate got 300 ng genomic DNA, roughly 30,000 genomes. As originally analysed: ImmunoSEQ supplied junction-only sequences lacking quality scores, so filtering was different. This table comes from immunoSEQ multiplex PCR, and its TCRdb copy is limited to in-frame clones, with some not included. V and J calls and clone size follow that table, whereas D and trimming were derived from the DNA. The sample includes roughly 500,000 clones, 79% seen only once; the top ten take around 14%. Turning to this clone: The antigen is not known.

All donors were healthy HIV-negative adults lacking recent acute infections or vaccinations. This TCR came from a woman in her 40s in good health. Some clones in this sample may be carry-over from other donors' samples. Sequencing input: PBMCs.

The CDR3 region is CASSLAGEAGELFF. The CDR3 DNA reads as TGTGCCAGCAGCTTGGCAGGGGAGGCCGGGGAGCTGTTTTTT. The chain employs TRBV5-8 and TRBJ2-2; D is perhaps TRBD1 or TRBD2 (6 bases each). Germline CDR1 and CDR2: SGHTS and YDEGEE. V lost 0 bases and J lost 6, with 9 bases in between. The CDR3 is 14 amino acids. The whole variable domain, filled in from reference TRBV5-8 and TRBJ2-2, reads EAGVTQSPTHLIKTRGQQATLRCSPISGHTSVYWYQQALGLGLQFLLWYDEGEERNRGNFPPRFSGRQFPNYSSELNVNALELEDSALYLCASSLAGEAGELFFGEGSRLTVL.